The rows below give T cell receptor beta chains drawn from one sample of a study of blood T cell repertoires in COVID-19. Produced via immunoSEQ multiplex PCR; TCRdb's table is partial and in-frame only. The sample carries approximately 160,000 clones, 80% to 90% recorded once. The sequenced material came from peripheral blood. These receptor sequences come from a human donor in a cohort sampled during active COVID-19. The CDR3 runs from the conserved cysteine through the conserved F or W. For some rows the clone size is stated as once, few or many, or as a class when expanded; others skip it.

clone_size v_call cdr3_aa
- TRBV28 CASSFGPTGGSSYEQYF
- TRBV27 CASSLTQTGNTEAFF
- TRBV15 CATSSFSQETQYF
- TRBV28 CASSLARTHYERQYF
many TRBV7-2 CASSFSGSTGELFF
- TRBV15 CATSRVLGGPSTDTQYF
- TRBV6-2/TRBV6-3 CASSSPIGRANYEQYF
- TRBV7-9 CASSLMGAQYEQYF
- TRBV29-1 CSVDQPGTGEEQYF
- TRBV19 CASSMGGPGNTEAFF
- TRBV24-1 CATSDQGHTDTQYF
- TRBV4-3 CASSQDWGGAVGYTF
- TRBV9 CASSGGDSENTEAFF
few TRBV27 CASSNTGYTEAFF
few TRBV6-6 CASIRGQGARGYTF
- TRBV4-1 CASSRTGAHRSANTEAFF
- TRBV7-2 CASGRGPSGNTIYF
- TRBV29-1 CSTKGAGGGELFF
- TRBV6-1 CASSSQAAAYNEQFF
- TRBV12-5 CASGPATGVRNNEQFF
- TRBV2 CASGAGWDEQYF
- TRBV7-3 CASSATGVGADTQYF
- TRBV3-1/TRBV3-2 CASSRLSGQANSYNSPLHF
- TRBV25-1 CASRSTGLTEAFF
- TRBV7-2 CASSLRQASYEQYF
few TRBV2 CASSETRQESQPQHF
few TRBV7-3 CASSLGQNTGELFF
- TRBV11-3 CASRPTSAGELFF
- TRBV4-1 CASSQEKDYTDTQYF
- TRBV7-9 CASSLASGWKGETQYF
- TRBV29-1 CSVRQVLNEQFF
- TRBV12-3/TRBV12-4 CASSKTGEQFF
- TRBV2 CASSERSGGTEAFF
- TRBV28 CASSEHSSGNTEAFF
- TRBV7-2 CASSLGGARDIQYF
- TRBV19 CASSISGTVRRGGYTF
- TRBV15 CATSRDGGYTEAFF
- TRBV2 CASSSDSNSNQPQHF
- TRBV18 CASSDRQTNTEAFF
- TRBV5-6 CASSSAGTGVLVVGYTF